Below, 2 T cell receptor beta chains from the same sample are listed, as sequenced in a study of OX40 agonist ivuxolimab in advanced cancers. The repertoire was sequenced with immunoSEQ multiplex PCR; TCRdb's copy has only in-frame clones and lacks some. The sample includes roughly 80,000 clones, more than 80% of them seen just once. This material consisted of CD4+ or CD8+ T cells sorted from blood, taken in a trial of the OX40 agonist ivuxolimab. Receptors originate from an adult with an advanced solid tumor such as melanoma, head and neck, liver or kidney cancer.

The gene calls are TRBV6-6 and TRBJ1-1; 9 bases match TRBD1. CDR1 and CDR2 from the germline V gene are MNHNY and SVGAGI (reference sequence). V lost 6 bases and J lost 1; bases outside the gene matches: 3. The CDR3 has 14 amino acids. CDR3 amino acids: CASSKQGANTEAFF. Here the CDR3 DNA reads TGTGCCAGCAGCAAACAGGGGGCGAACACTGAAGCTTTCTTT.

The rearrangement links TRBV29-1 to TRBJ2-1; 8 nucleotides agree with TRBD2. Germline V gene data show CDR1 as SQVTM and CDR2 as ANQGSEA. This CDR3 contains 11 residues. CDR3: CLGGGMHEQFF. The DNA of the CDR3 is TGCTTGGGCGGGGGGATGCATGAGCAGTTCTTC.